This T cell receptor (beta chain) originates from a study of shared clonotypes between healthy human individuals. This clone was observed once. Germline V CDR1 and CDR2: SQVTM, ANQGSEA. V lost 2 bases and J lost 0; bases outside the gene matches: 5. The length of the CDR3 is 15 residues. Sequencing used immunoSEQ multiplex PCR; TCRdb keeps in-frame clones, though not all of them. The data contain around 1,000,000 clones, roughly 80% of them singletons. The V and J genes are TRBV29-1 and TRBJ2-3, with TRBD2 matching 7 bases. This receptor was obtained from a man between 18 and 29 years old in good health. Some clones in this sample may be carry-over from other donors' samples. The sequencing input was memory CD4+ T cells from PBMCs. This sample's subset: CD45RA-negative fraction. The CDR3 loop reads CSVETSAMSTDTQYF. The CDR3, as DNA: TGCAGCGTTGAAACTAGCGCCATGAGCACAGATACGCAGTATTTT.